The rows below give T cell receptor beta chains drawn from one sample of a study of blood T cell repertoires in COVID-19. Data came from immunoSEQ multiplex PCR; TCRdb stores just in-frame clones and leaves some out. Of 55,000 to 75,000 clones in the sample, around 82% were seen once. Sample: peripheral blood. These receptors were collected from a human donor in a cohort sampled during active COVID-19. The CDR3 runs from the conserved cysteine through the conserved F or W. The D gene is left open where the match is weak. A row's size may be missing; if present it is once, few, many or a size class.

cdr3_length	v_call	j_call	clone_size	d_call	cdr3_aa	cdr3_nt
17	TRBV5-1	TRBJ1-4	-	-	CASSLGALQGRNEKLFF	TGCGCCAGCAGCTTGGGTGCCTTACAGGGCCGGAATGAAAAACTGTTTTTT
16	TRBV5-1	TRBJ2-7	-	TRBD2	CASPSTTSGDSYEQYF	TGCGCCAGCCCTAGCACTACTAGCGGGGACTCCTACGAGCAGTACTTC
18	TRBV30	TRBJ2-7	-	TRBD2	CAWSVNPLAGGYGNEQYF	TGTGCCTGGAGTGTAAATCCTCTAGCGGGGGGGTACGGAAACGAGCAGTACTTC
14	TRBV27	TRBJ2-1	few	TRBD2	CASSWGLAGYEQFF	TGTGCCAGCAGTTGGGGACTAGCGGGATATGAGCAGTTCTTC
16	TRBV21-1	TRBJ2-1	-	-	CASSKEGQGHANEQFF	TGTGCCAGCAGCAAGGAGGGACAGGGTCATGCGAATGAGCAGTTCTTC
15	TRBV9	TRBJ2-1	-	-	CASSVRQAPYNEQFF	TGTGCCAGCAGCGTCCGACAGGCCCCCTACAATGAGCAGTTCTTC
16	TRBV7-2	TRBJ2-1	-	TRBD2	CASSKDGGGAPNEQFF	TGTGCCAGCAGCAAAGACGGCGGGGGGGCCCCAAATGAGCAGTTCTTC
14	TRBV7-2	TRBJ1-5	-	-	CASSSMAGRQPQHF	TGTGCCAGCAGCTCGATGGCGGGGAGGCAGCCCCAGCATTTT
13	TRBV6-5	TRBJ2-3	once	-	CASSAGDTDTQYF	TGTGCCAGCAGCGCCGGGGACACAGATACGCAGTATTTT
12	TRBV5-1	TRBJ2-1	-	-	CASGGAPNEQFF	TGCGCCAGCGGCGGGGCCCCCAATGAGCAGTTCTTC
11	TRBV20-1	TRBJ2-7	once	-	CSANREHEQYF	TGCAGTGCTAATAGGGAGCACGAGCAGTACTTC
17	TRBV30	TRBJ1-3	-	TRBD1	CAWSIRTGGLRGNTIYF	TGTGCCTGGAGTATAAGGACAGGGGGCCTGAGAGGAAACACCATATATTTT
15	TRBV2	TRBJ2-5	-	TRBD2	CATNGGGRAGETQYF	TGTGCCACCAACGGCGGGGGGAGGGCCGGAGAGACCCAGTACTTC
15	TRBV7-2	TRBJ2-7	-	TRBD2	CASSYTSGGAYEQYF	TGTGCCAGCAGCTATACTAGCGGGGGGGCCTACGAGCAGTACTTC
15	TRBV7-2	TRBJ2-1	-	-	CASSLVSSDYNEQFF	TGTGCCAGCAGCTTAGTGTCTAGCGATTACAATGAGCAGTTCTTC
14	TRBV4-1	TRBJ2-5	-	-	CASSQDPQGETQYF	TGCGCCAGCAGCCAAGACCCGCAGGGGGAGACCCAGTACTTC
13	TRBV27	TRBJ2-7	-	-	CASSRTPPYEQYF	TGTGCCAGCAGTAGGACTCCGCCCTACGAGCAGTACTTC
18	TRBV4-2	TRBJ2-6	-	TRBD1	CASSQRDRGRFGANVLTF	TGTGCCAGCAGCCAACGAGACAGGGGGCGTTTTGGGGCCAACGTCCTGACTTTC
13	TRBV7-9	TRBJ2-1	-	TRBD2	CASGRGGHNEQFF	TGTGCCAGTGGGCGGGGGGGCCACAATGAGCAGTTCTTC
21	TRBV14	TRBJ2-1	-	TRBD2	CASSLSLSGLAGGGGSNEQFF	TGTGCCAGCAGCCTAAGCCTGAGTGGACTAGCGGGAGGAGGGGGCTCCAATGAGCAGTTCTTC
14	TRBV19	TRBJ2-3	-	TRBD2	CASSMLAGVDTQYF	TGTGCCAGTAGTATGCTAGCGGGAGTGGATACGCAGTATTTT
19	TRBV29-1	TRBJ2-1	-	TRBD2	CSVEDLSSGGVLSYNEQFF	TGCAGCGTTGAAGATCTGTCTAGCGGGGGGGTTTTGTCCTACAATGAGCAGTTCTTC
18	TRBV19	TRBJ1-2	-	-	CASRPSGGLVLREYGYTF	TGTGCCAGTAGGCCCTCTGGGGGACTGGTGTTGCGGGAATATGGCTACACCTTC
14	TRBV5-6	TRBJ2-2	-	-	CASSQLTGTGELFF	TGTGCCAGCAGCCAGCTGACCGGGACCGGGGAGCTGTTTTTT
14	TRBV11-2	TRBJ1-2	-	-	CASSLQGLNYGYTF	TGTGCCAGCAGCTTACAGGGTTTGAACTATGGCTACACCTTC
14	TRBV25-1	TRBJ2-2	-	-	CASSEYTGSGELFF	TGTGCCAGCAGTGAGTACACAGGGTCCGGGGAGCTGTTTTTT
15	TRBV5-4	TRBJ2-2	few	-	CASSLNGDSTRELFF	TGTGCCAGCAGCTTGAACGGGGACTCGACCAGGGAGCTGTTTTTT
12	TRBV6-1	TRBJ2-7	-	-	CASSEALGEQYF	TGTGCCAGCAGTGAAGCGCTCGGGGAGCAGTACTTC